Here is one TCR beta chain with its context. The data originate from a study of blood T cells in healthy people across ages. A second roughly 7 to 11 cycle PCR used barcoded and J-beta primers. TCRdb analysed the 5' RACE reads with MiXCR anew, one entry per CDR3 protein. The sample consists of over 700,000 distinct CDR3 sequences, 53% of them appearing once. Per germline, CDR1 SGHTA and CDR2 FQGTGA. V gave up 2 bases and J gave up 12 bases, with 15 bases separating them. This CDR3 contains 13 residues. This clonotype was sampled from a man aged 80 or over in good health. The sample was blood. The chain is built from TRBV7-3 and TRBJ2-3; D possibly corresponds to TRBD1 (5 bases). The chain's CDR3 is CASSLAGITPQYF. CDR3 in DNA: TGTGCCAGCAGCTTAGCAGGGATCACCCCCCAGTATTTT.